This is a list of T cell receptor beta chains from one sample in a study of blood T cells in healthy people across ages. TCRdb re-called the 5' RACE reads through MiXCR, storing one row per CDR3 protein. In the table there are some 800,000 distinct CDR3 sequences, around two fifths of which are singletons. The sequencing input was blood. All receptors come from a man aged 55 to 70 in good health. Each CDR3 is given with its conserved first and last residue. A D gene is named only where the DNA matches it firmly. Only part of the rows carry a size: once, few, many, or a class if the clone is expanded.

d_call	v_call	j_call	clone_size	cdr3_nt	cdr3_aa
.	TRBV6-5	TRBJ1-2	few	TGTGCCAGCAGCTTAGACGGTCCTTTGGACGGCTACACCTTC	CASSLDGPLDGYTF
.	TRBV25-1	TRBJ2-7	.	TGTGCCAGCAGTGGGACAGCCTCCTACGAGCAGTACTTC	CASSGTASYEQYF
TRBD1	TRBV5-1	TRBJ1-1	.	TGCGCCAGCAGCGATGACAGGGGGCGGCGGAACACTGAAGCTTTCTTT	CASSDDRGRRNTEAFF
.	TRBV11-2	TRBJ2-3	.	TGTGCCAGCAGCGATCGGGAAGCCCTAAGGTCAGATACGCAGTATTTT	CASSDREALRSDTQYF
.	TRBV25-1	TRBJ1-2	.	TGTGCCAGCAGTGAATCAACAGGGCGCTATGGCTACACCTTC	CASSESTGRYGYTF
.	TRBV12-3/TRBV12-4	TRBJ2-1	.	TGTGCCAGCAGTCCTTCGACAGGTTACAATGAGCAGTTCTTC	CASSPSTGYNEQFF
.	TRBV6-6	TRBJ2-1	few	TGTGCCAGCAGTTACTCAACGGGAAAGTGGGAGCAGTTCTTC	CASSYSTGKWEQFF
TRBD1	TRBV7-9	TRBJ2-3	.	TGTGCCAGCAGCTTAGGTCAGGGGGCAACAGATACGCAGTATTTT	CASSLGQGATDTQYF
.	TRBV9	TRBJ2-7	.	TGTGCCAGCAGCCCTGGGGCGACCGGGGACGAGCAGTACTTC	CASSPGATGDEQYF
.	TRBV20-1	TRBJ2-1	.	TGCAGTGCTAGAGATCCTACCTACAATGAGCAGTTCTTC	CSARDPTYNEQFF
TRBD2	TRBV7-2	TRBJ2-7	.	TGTGCCAGCAGCAGAACTAGCGGGGGGGTTGTCGAGCAGTACTTC	CASSRTSGGVVEQYF
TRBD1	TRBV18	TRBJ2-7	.	TGTGCCAGCTCACCGGGGACAGGGGCCAGATACGAGCAGTACTTC	CASSPGTGARYEQYF
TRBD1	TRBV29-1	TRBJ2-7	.	TGCAGCGTTGAAGATGGCGGGGACAGGGGCACCTACGAGCAGTACTTC	CSVEDGGDRGTYEQYF
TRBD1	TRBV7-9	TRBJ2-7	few	TGTGCCAGCAGTTCGTCGGGACAGCATTCTTCCTACGAGCAGTACTTC	CASSSSGQHSSYEQYF
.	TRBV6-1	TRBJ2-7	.	TGTGCCAGCAGTGATGCACCAAGCTCCTACAATGAGCAGTACTTC	CASSDAPSSYNEQYF
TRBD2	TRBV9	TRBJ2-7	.	TGTGCCAGCAGCGTAGCTGCAGCGGGGTCCTCCTACGAGCAGTACTTC	CASSVAAAGSSYEQYF
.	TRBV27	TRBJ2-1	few	TGTGCCAGCAGACAACAGGGTTACAATGAGCAGTTCTTC	CASRQQGYNEQFF
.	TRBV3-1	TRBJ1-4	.	TGTGCCAGCAGCCTCACGACTGAAAAACTGTTTTTT	CASSLTTEKLFF
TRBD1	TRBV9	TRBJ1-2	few	TGTGCCAGCAGCGTAGTGGACAGGGGCTATGGCTACACCTTC	CASSVVDRGYGYTF
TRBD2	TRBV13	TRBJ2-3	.	TGTGCCAGCACCCTTAGCGGGCGCACAGATACGCAGTATTTT	CASTLSGRTDTQYF
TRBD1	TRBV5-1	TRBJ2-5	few	TGCGCCAGCAGCGAGACAGGGGATACGGTGCAGTACTTC	CASSETGDTVQYF
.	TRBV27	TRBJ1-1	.	TGTGCCAGCAGTTCCCCCTTGGCGAACACTGAAGCTTTCTTT	CASSSPLANTEAFF
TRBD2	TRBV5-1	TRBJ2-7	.	TGCGCCAGCGCTAGCGGGGGGGGAGGCTACGAGCAGTACTTC	CASASGGGGYEQYF
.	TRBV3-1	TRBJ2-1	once	TGTGCCAGCAGCCAAGCAGACGGTGAGCAGTTCTTC	CASSQADGEQFF
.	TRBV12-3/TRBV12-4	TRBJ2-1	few	TGTGCCAGCAGAGGCCCCCAGGTAGAGCAGTTCTTC	CASRGPQVEQFF
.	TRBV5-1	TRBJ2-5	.	TGCGCCAGCAGCTTGGTAGGGGGATTGAATCAAGAGACCCAGTACTTC	CASSLVGGLNQETQYF
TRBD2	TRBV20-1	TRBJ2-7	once	TGCAGTGCTACAGCGGGAGTAGGCTACGAGCAGTACTTC	CSATAGVGYEQYF
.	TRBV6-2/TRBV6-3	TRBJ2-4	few	TGTGCCAGCAGTTACGCACCGGTTGGGATTCAGTACTTC	CASSYAPVGIQYF
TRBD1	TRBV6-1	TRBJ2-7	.	TGTGCCAGCACGCAAATTGGTAGGACAGGCTCCTTGGGCGAGCAGTACTTC	CASTQIGRTGSLGEQYF
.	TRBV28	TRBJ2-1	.	TGTGCCAGCGCTTGGGATCCTTTTTACAATGAGCAGTTCTTC	CASAWDPFYNEQFF
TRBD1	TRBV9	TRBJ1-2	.	TGTGCCAGCAGCGGCGACAGGGGAAGCGATGGCTACACCTTC	CASSGDRGSDGYTF
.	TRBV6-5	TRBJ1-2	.	TGTGCCAGCAGGCTCGGGGTCGGTATATATGGCTACACCTTC	CASRLGVGIYGYTF
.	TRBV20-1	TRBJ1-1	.	TGCAGTGCTAGAACGACCGATTCGAACACTGAAGCTTTCTTT	CSARTTDSNTEAFF
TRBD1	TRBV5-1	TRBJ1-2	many	TGCGCCAGCAGCACCGGGACAGACTATGGCTACACCTTC	CASSTGTDYGYTF
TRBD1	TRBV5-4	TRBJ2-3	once	TGTGCCAGCAGCTTGCCCCCTAACAGACAGGGTACAGATACGCAGTATTTT	CASSLPPNRQGTDTQYF
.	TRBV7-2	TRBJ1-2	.	TGTGCCAGCAGCTTAGGTCCGGACAGCGAGAGAGGCTACACCTTC	CASSLGPDSERGYTF
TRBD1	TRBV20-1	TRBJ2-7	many	TGCAGTGCTTCCCGGACAGGGGCCTACGAGCAGTACTTC	CSASRTGAYEQYF
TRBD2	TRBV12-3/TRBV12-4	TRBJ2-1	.	TGTGCCAGCAGTCGGACTAGCAACGACAATGAGCAGTTCTTC	CASSRTSNDNEQFF
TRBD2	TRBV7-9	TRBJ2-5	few	TGTGCCAGCAGCACCCGACTAGCGGGGGAACAAGAGACCCAGTACTTC	CASSTRLAGEQETQYF